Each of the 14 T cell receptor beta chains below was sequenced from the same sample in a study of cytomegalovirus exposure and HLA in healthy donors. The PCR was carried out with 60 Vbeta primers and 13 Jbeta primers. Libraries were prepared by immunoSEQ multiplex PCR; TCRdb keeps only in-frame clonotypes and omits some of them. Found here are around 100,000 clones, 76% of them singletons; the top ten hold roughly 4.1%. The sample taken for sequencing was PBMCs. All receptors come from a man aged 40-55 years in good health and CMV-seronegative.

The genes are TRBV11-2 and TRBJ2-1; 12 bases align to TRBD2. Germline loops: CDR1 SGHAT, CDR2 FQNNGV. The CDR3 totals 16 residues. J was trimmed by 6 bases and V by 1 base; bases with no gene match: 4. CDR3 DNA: TGTGCCAGCAGCTTAGCCGGACTAGCGGGGATCAATGAGCAGTTCTTC. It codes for CASSLAGLAGINEQFF. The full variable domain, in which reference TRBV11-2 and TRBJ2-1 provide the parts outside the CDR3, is EAGVAQSPRYKIIEKRQSVAFWCNPISGHATLYWYQQILGQGPKLLIQFQNNGVVDDSQLPKDRFSAERLKGVDSTLKIQPAKLEDSAVYLCASSLAGLAGINEQFFGPGTRLTVL.

The CDR3 bases are TGCGCCAGCAGCGGGGGACAGGGAGAGAGGCAGTACTTC. Protein sequence: CASSGGQGERQYF. The V and J genes are TRBV5-1 and TRBJ2-7; 9 bases match TRBD1. The CDR3 runs 13 residues. V trimming: 4 bases; J trimming: 9 bases; junction bases outside the gene matches: 8. The V gene's germline CDR1 is SGHRS and CDR2 YFSETQ.

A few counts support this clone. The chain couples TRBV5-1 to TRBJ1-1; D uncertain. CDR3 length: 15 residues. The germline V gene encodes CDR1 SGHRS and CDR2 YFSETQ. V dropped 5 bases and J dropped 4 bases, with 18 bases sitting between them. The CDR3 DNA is TGCGCCAGCAGTACTAGGGAGGGTGTGAGCACTGAAGCTTTCTTT. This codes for CASSTREGVSTEAFF.

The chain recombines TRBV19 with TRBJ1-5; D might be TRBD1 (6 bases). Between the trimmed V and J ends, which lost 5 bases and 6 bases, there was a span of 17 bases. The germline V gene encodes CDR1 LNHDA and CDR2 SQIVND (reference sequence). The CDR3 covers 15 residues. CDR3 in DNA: TGTGCCAGTAGTGGGGGAGTGGGGGCTGGTCAGCCCCAGCATTTT. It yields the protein CASSGGVGAGQPQHF.

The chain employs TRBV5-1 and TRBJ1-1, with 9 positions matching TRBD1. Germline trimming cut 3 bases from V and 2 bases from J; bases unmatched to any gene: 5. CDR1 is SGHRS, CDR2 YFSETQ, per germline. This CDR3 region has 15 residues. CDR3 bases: TGCGCCAGCAGCTCGGGACAGGGAGGCAACACTGAAGCTTTCTTT. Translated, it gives CASSSGQGGNTEAFF.

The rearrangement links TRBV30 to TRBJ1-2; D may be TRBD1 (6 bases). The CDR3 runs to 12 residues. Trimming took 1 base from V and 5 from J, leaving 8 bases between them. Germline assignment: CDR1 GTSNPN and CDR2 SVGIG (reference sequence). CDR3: CAWSGGHYGYTF. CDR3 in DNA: TGTGCCTGGAGTGGGGGACATTATGGCTACACCTTC.

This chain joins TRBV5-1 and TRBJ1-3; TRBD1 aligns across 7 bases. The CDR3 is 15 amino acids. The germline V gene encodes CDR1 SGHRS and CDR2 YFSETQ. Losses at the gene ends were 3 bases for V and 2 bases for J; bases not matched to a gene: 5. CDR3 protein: CASSSMTGTGNTIYF. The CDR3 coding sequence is TGCGCCAGCAGCTCGATGACAGGGACTGGAAACACCATATATTTT.

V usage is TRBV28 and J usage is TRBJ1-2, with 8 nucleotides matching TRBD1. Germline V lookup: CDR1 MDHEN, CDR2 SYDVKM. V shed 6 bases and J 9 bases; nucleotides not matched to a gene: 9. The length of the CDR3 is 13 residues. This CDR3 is CASSEWTGRSYTF. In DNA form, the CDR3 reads TGTGCCAGCAGCGAGTGGACAGGGAGAAGCTACACCTTC.

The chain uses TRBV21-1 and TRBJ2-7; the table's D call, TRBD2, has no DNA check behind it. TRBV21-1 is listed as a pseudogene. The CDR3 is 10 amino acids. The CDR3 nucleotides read TGTGCCAGCTGGAGCGGGGAGCAGTACGTC. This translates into CASWSGEQYV.

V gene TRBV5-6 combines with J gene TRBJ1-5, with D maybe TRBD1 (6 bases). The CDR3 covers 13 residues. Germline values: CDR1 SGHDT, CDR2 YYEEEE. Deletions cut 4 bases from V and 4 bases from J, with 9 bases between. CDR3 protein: CASSQTGNQPQHF. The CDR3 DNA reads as TGTGCCAGCAGCCAGACAGGAAATCAGCCCCAGCATTTT.

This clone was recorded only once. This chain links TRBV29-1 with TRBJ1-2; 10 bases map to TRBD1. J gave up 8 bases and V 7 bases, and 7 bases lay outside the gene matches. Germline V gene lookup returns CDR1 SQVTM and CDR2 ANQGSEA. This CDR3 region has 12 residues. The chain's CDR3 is CSARQGAVGYTF. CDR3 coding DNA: TGCAGCGCTCGACAGGGGGCAGTGGGCTACACCTTC.

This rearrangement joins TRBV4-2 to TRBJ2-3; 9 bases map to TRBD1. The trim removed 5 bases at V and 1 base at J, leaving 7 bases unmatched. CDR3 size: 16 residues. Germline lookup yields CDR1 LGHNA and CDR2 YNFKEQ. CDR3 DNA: TGTGCCAGCAGCTCTGACAGGGGGGCGGGCACAGATACGCAGTATTTT. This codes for CASSSDRGAGTDTQYF.

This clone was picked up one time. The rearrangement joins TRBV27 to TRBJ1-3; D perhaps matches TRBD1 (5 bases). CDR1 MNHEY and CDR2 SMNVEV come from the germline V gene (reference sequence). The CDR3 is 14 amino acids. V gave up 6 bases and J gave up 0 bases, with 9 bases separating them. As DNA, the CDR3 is TGTGCCAGCAGGGGACTGAACTCTGGAAACACCATATATTTT. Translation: CASRGLNSGNTIYF.

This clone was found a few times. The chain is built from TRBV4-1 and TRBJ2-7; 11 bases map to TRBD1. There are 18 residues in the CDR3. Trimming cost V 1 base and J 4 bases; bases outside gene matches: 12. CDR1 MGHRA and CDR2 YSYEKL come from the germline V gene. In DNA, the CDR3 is TGCGCCAGCAGCCAAGGTTTTCATGGGACAGGGGGTGTTTACGAGCAGTACTTC. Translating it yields CASSQGFHGTGGVYEQYF.